This TCR beta chain was sequenced during a study of Graves' ophthalmopathy and Graves' hyperthyroidism. For this clonotype: Its antigen is unidentified.

The study's findings and limits: The authors also found most expanded thyroid clonotypes above 0.001 frequency in blood.

The germline gives CDR1 SGDLS, CDR2 YYNGEE. Trimming pared 3 bases from V and 1 base from J, leaving 14 bases between. This CDR3 is built from 15 residues. Aged 18 to 65, hyperthyroidism patients had new diagnoses of under 2 months' duration. Clinical symptoms and serum thyroxine were used for diagnosis; TRAb, thyroid ultrasound and orbital computed tomography were also relied on. Amplification targeted the TCR beta CDR3 regions, with RNA transcripts as the source material. First-round RT-PCR relied on HTBI primers, and a second-round multiplex PCR came next. MiXCR was run by TCRdb on the multiplex PCR reads, yielding one entry per CDR3 protein. The sample contains 1 million to 1.3 million distinct CDR3 sequences, about two fifths of which appear only once.

The chain uses TRBV9 and TRBJ2-7; D possibly corresponds to TRBD1 (6 bases). The source material was peripheral blood or thyroid tissue (not recorded which). The sequence was collected from an adult man with Graves' hyperthyroidism. The CDR3 reads CASSEGTFNSYEQYF. The CDR3 DNA follows: TGTGCCAGCAGCGAAGGGACATTTAATTCCTACGAGCAGTACTTC.